This entry concerns a single T cell receptor beta chain. Its antigen is unidentified. Germline V gene lookup returns CDR1 MNHNS and CDR2 SASEGT. This CDR3 contains 14 residues. V lost 6 bases, J lost 2 bases, and 13 bases lay in between. The source of the sample is a study of beta chain features in type 1 diabetes. Study results and caveats: Naive, central memory and Treg TCRB repertoires appeared more alike in patients than in healthy donors.

Expressed TCRB transcripts were sequenced, since all the RNA that had been isolated was reverse transcribed. Libraries were prepared by immunoSEQ multiplex PCR; TCRdb keeps only in-frame clonotypes and omits some of them. Of around 190,000 clones listed, roughly an eighth are singletons. The clonotype comes from a woman aged 18 to 35 in good health. The chain joins TRBV6-1 to TRBJ1-2; D is unclear. The sample taken for sequencing was central memory CD4+ T cells from blood. CDR3 sequence (DNA): TGTGCCAGCAGGGGCCAGAGATTAAACTATGGCTACACCTTC. It yields the protein CASRGQRLNYGYTF.